Described below is a single T cell receptor beta chain sequence and its context. Its antigen is currently unknown. Naive CD8 isolation took CD45RO-negative cells positively selected for CCR7 and excluded terminally differentiated effector memory CD45RA+ cells. Per the germline V gene, CDR1 is MGHRA and CDR2 is YSYEKL. The CDR3 runs 17 residues. This record belongs to a study of shared clonotypes between healthy human individuals. Overall study results and limits: Around 4.7% of naive CD4 clonotypes were shared across a handful of donors.

TCRdb's copy holds only in-frame clones and misses some; the assay was immunoSEQ multiplex PCR. The table includes about 2 million clones, approximately 95% detected once. The clonotype comes from a young man in good health. V gene TRBV4-1 combines with J gene TRBJ2-5; maybe TRBD2 (5 bases). The tail of the sequence fits TRBJ2-7 better, so the J call may be wrong. The sample taken for sequencing was naive CD8+ T cells sorted from blood. The CDR3 DNA sequence: TGCGCCAGCAGCCAAGATAGCGATTCCTACCTGGCCTACGAGCAGTACTTC. Translating gives CASSQDSDSYLAYEQYF.